This TCR beta chain was observed in a study of beta chain features in type 1 diabetes. This clone occurred a few times. Expressed TCRB transcripts were sequenced because the isolated RNA had all been reverse transcribed beforehand. Profiled with immunoSEQ multiplex PCR; TCRdb holds only in-frame clones, not every one. This sample has about 270,000 clones; roughly 14% occur once, and the top ten carry more than 0.02%. Germline assignment: CDR1 ENHRY and CDR2 SYGVKD. The CDR3 runs to 15 residues. Trimming removed 10 bases from V and 6 bases from J, with 19 bases in between. Averaging around 120 mL, one heparinised blood draw came from each individual donor.

Material for sequencing was naive CD4+ T cells from blood. V usage is TRBV10-3 and J usage is TRBJ1-6; D unclear. The receptor was isolated from a woman between 40 and 50 years old in good health. Here the CDR3 DNA reads TGTGCCACCCGAGGTTACCTCCTTGGTAATTCACCCCTCCACTTT. Amino acid sequence: CATRGYLLGNSPLHF.